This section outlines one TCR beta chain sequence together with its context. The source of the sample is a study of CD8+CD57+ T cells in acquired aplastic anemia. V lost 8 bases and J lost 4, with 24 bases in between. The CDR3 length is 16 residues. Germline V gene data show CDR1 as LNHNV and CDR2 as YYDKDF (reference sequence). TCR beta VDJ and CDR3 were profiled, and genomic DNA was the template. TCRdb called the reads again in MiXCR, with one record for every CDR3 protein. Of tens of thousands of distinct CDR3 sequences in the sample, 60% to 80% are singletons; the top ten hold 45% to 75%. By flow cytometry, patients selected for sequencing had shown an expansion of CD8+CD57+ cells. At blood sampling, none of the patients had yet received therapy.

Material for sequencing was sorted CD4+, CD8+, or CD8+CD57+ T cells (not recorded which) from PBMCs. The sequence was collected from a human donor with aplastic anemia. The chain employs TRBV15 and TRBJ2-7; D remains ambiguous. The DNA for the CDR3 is TGTGCCACCGGGATCGGCTTTGGCACCCTCGGTTACGAGCAGTACTTC. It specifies CATGIGFGTLGYEQYF.